This entry concerns a single TCR beta chain. Other DNA sequences in the same sample also yield this CDR3. This entry is derived from a study of blood T cell repertoires in COVID-19. Only in-frame clones appear in the TCRdb table, and some are missing; sequencing was by immunoSEQ multiplex PCR. The profile shows around 200,000 clones, around four fifths of them singletons. The CDR3 has 14 amino acids. V trimming: 0 bases; J trimming: 8 bases; junction bases outside the gene matches: 5. Germline CDR1 and CDR2: SGHRS and YFSETQ. The chain links TRBV5-1 to TRBJ1-1; 9 bases agree with TRBD1. This TCR was recovered from a woman in her forties with active or convalescent COVID-19. The sequencing input was peripheral blood. Here the CDR3 DNA reads TGCGCCAGCAGCTTGGAGGACAGGGGAGCCGAAGCTTTCTTT. Protein product: CASSLEDRGAEAFF.